This entry lists 21 T cell receptor beta chains sequenced from one sample in a study of blood T cell repertoires in COVID-19. Sequenced by immunoSEQ multiplex PCR; TCRdb stores in-frame clones only, minus some. The profile shows 200,000 to 300,000 clones, about 85% of them singletons. Sequencing input: peripheral blood. The receptors here all came from a man in his sixties with acute or convalescent COVID-19.

V and J are TRBV30 and TRBJ2-1, with TRBD1 identical over 7 bases. V was clipped by 3 bases and J by 4 bases; unmatched bases: 12. This CDR3 is built from 16 residues. Looked up from germline, CDR1 is GTSNPN and CDR2 is SVGIG (reference sequence). As DNA, the CDR3 is TGTGCCTGGAGAGGCCCCGGGACAGCTCGTTACAATGAGCAGTTCTTC. It codes for CAWRGPGTARYNEQFF.

This clone was found once. The genes are TRBV6-5 and TRBJ2-1, with D perhaps matching TRBD1 (5 bases). Germline-derived CDR1 and CDR2 are MNHEY and SVGAGI. Trimming took off 6 bases at V and 10 bases at J, with 10 bases between the two ends. This CDR3 region has 11 residues. The CDR3: CASRYDREQFF. The CDR3 DNA is TGTGCCAGCAGATACGACAGAGAGCAGTTCTTC.

The rearrangement uses TRBV21-1 and TRBJ2-7; the table names TRBD1, a call not compared with the DNA. TRBV21-1 is labeled a pseudogene. This CDR3 is built from 12 residues. CDR3 amino acids: CASTPQGSEQYF. CDR3 DNA: TGTGCCAGCACACCCCAGGGTTCCGAGCAGTACTTC.

The rearrangement uses TRBV7-2 and TRBJ2-7; 7 bases align to TRBD2. After removal of 5 bases from V and 6 bases from J, the junction contained 10 bases not matched to a gene. Germline V gene data show CDR1 as SGHTA and CDR2 as FQGNSA. CDR3 length equals 14 residues. The CDR3 nucleotides are TGTGCCAGCAGCAGGGGACTAACCAATCCCGAGCAGTACTTC. It translates to CASSRGLTNPEQYF.

The chain links TRBV12-3 or TRBV12-4 to TRBJ2-5; 7 bases are shared with TRBD1. Losses at the gene ends were 10 bases for V and 5 bases for J; bases not matched to a gene: 10. The CDR3 runs 13 residues. The DNA for the CDR3 is TGTGCCACCCAGAGGACAGGAGGCGAGACCCAGTACTTC. Translation gives CATQRTGGETQYF.

In this sample, this clone turned up a few times. The chain couples TRBV27 to TRBJ2-1, with a weak D call TRBD2 (5 bases). The germline CDR1 and CDR2 sequences are MNHEY and SMNVEV (reference sequence). This CDR3 is 13 amino acids long. Trimming left V 0 bases short and J 6 bases short, with 6 bases between. The CDR3 spells CASSLSDSNEQFF. The CDR3 nucleotides read TGTGCCAGCAGTTTATCGGACTCCAATGAGCAGTTCTTC.

The rearrangement uses TRBV7-9 and TRBJ2-7; TRBD2 might be the D (6 bases). Trimming pared 4 bases from V and 1 base from J, leaving 8 bases between. The germline gives CDR1 SEHNR, CDR2 FQNEAQ (reference sequence). The CDR3 extends over 13 amino acids. CDR3 bases: TGTGCCAGCAGCTCGGGACTGTCCTACGAGCAGTACTTC. The encoded protein is CASSSGLSYEQYF.

The chain's CDR3 is CASSLLKGLAGQETQYF. CDR3 DNA: TGTGCCAGCAGTCTGTTGAAAGGCCTAGCGGGTCAAGAGACCCAGTACTTC. The chain uses TRBV28 and TRBJ2-5; 8 bases match TRBD2. Germline assignment: CDR1 MDHEN and CDR2 SYDVKM. There are 17 residues in the CDR3. J lost 2 bases, V lost 5 bases, and 13 bases had no gene match. Full variable domain (rest looked up from reference TRBV28 and TRBJ2-5): DVKVTQSSRYLVKRTGEKVFLECVQDMDHENMFWYRQDPGLGLRLIYFSYDVKMKEKGDIPEGYSVSREKKERFSLILESASTNQTSMYLCASSLLKGLAGQETQYFGPGTRLLVL.

This rearrangement joins TRBV25-1 to TRBJ2-1; 9 bases are a match to TRBD2. V lost 1 base and J lost 0; bases outside the gene matches: 7. The germline gives CDR1 MGHDK, CDR2 SYGVNS. The CDR3 is made up of 18 amino acids. The CDR3 nucleotides are TGTGCCAGCAGTGAATTGGGTAGCGGGAGTAGCTCCTACAATGAGCAGTTCTTC. Protein sequence: CASSELGSGSSSYNEQFF.

The chain is built from TRBV11-2 and TRBJ1-1; tentatively, D is TRBD1 (6 bases). V lost 5 bases, J lost 1 base, and 14 bases lay in between. This CDR3 has 15 amino acids. The germline V gene has CDR1 SGHAT and CDR2 FQNNGV. CDR3 region: CASSAPGAANTEAFF. In DNA, the CDR3 is TGTGCCAGCAGCGCGCCAGGGGCTGCGAACACTGAAGCTTTCTTT.

The chain employs TRBV7-3 and TRBJ2-2; 11 nucleotides align to TRBD2. The CDR3 spans 14 residues. The germline V gene encodes CDR1 SGHTA and CDR2 FQGTGA. With 5 bases clipped from V and 5 bases from J, the junction kept 1 base outside the gene matches. The CDR3 protein is CASSRTSGTGELFF. CDR3 bases: TGTGCCAGCAGCCGGACTAGCGGGACCGGGGAGCTGTTTTTT.

Here the CDR3 DNA reads TGTGCCAGCAGCTTAGCTCGGGATAGCACAGATACGCAGTATTTT. It encodes CASSLARDSTDTQYF. V is TRBV7-2 and J is TRBJ2-3; D may be TRBD2 (5 bases). The V gene's germline CDR1 is SGHTA and CDR2 FQGNSA. The CDR3 runs 15 residues. V lost 0 bases and J 0 bases, leaving 7 bases between the germline ends.

The V and J genes are TRBV20-1 and TRBJ2-6, with no clear D. V dropped 3 bases and J dropped 1 base, with 7 bases sitting between them. Per germline, CDR1 DFQATT and CDR2 SNEGSKA (reference sequence). This CDR3 region has 14 residues. Written as DNA, the CDR3 is TGCAGTGCTAGTTCCTTTTCTGGGGCCAACGTCCTGACTTTC. As protein: CSASSFSGANVLTF.

V and J are TRBV6-7 and TRBJ1-2, with a tentative D call TRBD1 (5 bases). TRBV6-7 counts as an open reading frame of uncertain function. The CDR3 extends over 16 amino acids. The germline V and J ends were trimmed by 6 bases and 1 base, with 18 bases remaining between them. In nucleotides, the CDR3 is TGTGCCAGCAGGGGTGGCCAGGGACTCCGTAACTATGGCTACACCTTC. It is translated as CASRGGQGLRNYGYTF.

The rearrangement joins TRBV28 to TRBJ1-1, with a tentative D call TRBD1 (6 bases). V lost 6 bases and J lost 1, with 15 bases in between. This CDR3 has 15 amino acids. Germline V gene sequence: CDR1 MDHEN, CDR2 SYDVKM. CDR3 loop: CASSPGQNPNTEAFF. CDR3 DNA sequence: TGTGCCAGCAGCCCCGGACAGAACCCGAACACTGAAGCTTTCTTT.

This chain links TRBV11-3 with TRBJ2-7, with TRBD2 matching over 13 bases. Germline V lookup: CDR1 SGHNT, CDR2 YENEEA. The CDR3 sequence is 16 residues long. The ends lost 4 bases at V and 0 bases at J; junction bases unmatched: 3. The CDR3 region has the DNA TGTGCCAGCAGCTCGCGGACTAGCGGGAGCTCCTACGAGCAGTACTTC. It translates to CASSSRTSGSSYEQYF.

This clone was observed a handful of times. This rearrangement joins TRBV19 to TRBJ2-3; 12 bases agree with TRBD2. J lost 4 bases, V lost 2 bases, and 4 bases had no gene match. There are 16 residues in the CDR3. From germline, CDR1 is LNHDA and CDR2 SQIVND (reference sequence). CDR3 sequence (DNA): TGTGCCAGTAGTATACTAGCGGGGGGGAGGTCAGATACGCAGTATTTT. This encodes CASSILAGGRSDTQYF.

The count of this clone is one. The genes are TRBV9 and TRBJ2-1; 10 positions match TRBD2. Germline lookup yields CDR1 SGDLS and CDR2 YYNGEE. CDR3 size: 15 residues. Germline trimming cut 3 bases from V and 2 bases from J; bases unmatched to any gene: 2. Written as DNA, the CDR3 is TGTGCCAGCAGCGCCCTAGCGGGGGCCTACAATGAGCAGTTCTTC. Protein sequence: CASSALAGAYNEQFF.

The CDR3 DNA sequence: TGTGCCAGCAGTTGGACTAGCGCAAAAACAGATACGCAGTATTTT. The encoded protein is CASSWTSAKTDTQYF. The rearrangement uses TRBV28 and TRBJ2-3; 9 nucleotides agree with TRBD2. V lost 4 bases to trimming and J lost 3 bases; unmatched junction nucleotides: 5. CDR3 length: 15 amino acids. Germline V gene data show CDR1 as MDHEN and CDR2 as SYDVKM.

Written as DNA, the CDR3 is TGTGCCTGGAGTGCGGGGACTAGCGATTACAATGAGCAGTTCTTC. Protein sequence: CAWSAGTSDYNEQFF. The chain carries TRBV30 and TRBJ2-1; TRBD2 agrees at 10 bases. CDR1 and CDR2 (germline): GTSNPN, SVGIG (reference sequence). CDR3 length: 15 amino acids. Trimming removed 1 base from V and 4 bases from J; junction bases left unmatched: 4.

The chain joins TRBV2 to TRBJ2-3; 9 bases agree with TRBD2. Unmatched junction bases numbered 6, after V lost 0 bases and J lost 5 bases. This CDR3 comprises 16 residues. Germline V lookup: CDR1 SNHLY, CDR2 FYNNEI. CDR3 in DNA: TGTGCCAGCAGTGAAGCGGTAGCGGGGGTGGAAGATACGCAGTATTTT. Protein: CASSEAVAGVEDTQYF.